This is a list of T cell receptor beta chains from one sample in a study of beta chain features in type 1 diabetes. Libraries were prepared by immunoSEQ multiplex PCR; TCRdb keeps only in-frame clonotypes and omits some of them. The sample includes under 850,000 clones, 10% to 15% of them seen just once. Sequencing used naive CD4+ T cells from blood. Receptors were obtained from a man between 18 and 29 years old with type 1 diabetes. The CDR3 runs from the conserved cysteine through the conserved F or W. A D gene is named only where the DNA matches it firmly. Clone size is not always given. Where it is, it says once, few, many or a class for expanded clones.

j_call d_call v_call clone_size cdr3_nt cdr3_aa
TRBJ1-5 - TRBV9 few TGTGCCAGCAGCCCGGGGGCTAGCAATCAGCCCCAGCATTTT CASSPGASNQPQHF
TRBJ2-1 TRBD1 TRBV5-1 few TGCGCCAGCACACCCTCCGGGACAGGGCACTACAATGAGCAGTTCTTC CASTPSGTGHYNEQFF
TRBJ2-1 TRBD2 TRBV19 - TGTGCCAGTACCCTGTGGGGTAGCGGGGGTCGTAATGAGCAGTTCTTC CASTLWGSGGRNEQFF
TRBJ1-1 - TRBV28 few TGTGCCAGCAGTGGCGGGGGAGGTGAGCCGAACACTGAAGCTTTCTTT CASSGGGGEPNTEAFF
TRBJ2-7 TRBD1 TRBV28 few TGTGCCAGCAGTTTGGCAGGGGGCAAGCAGTACTTC CASSLAGGKQYF
TRBJ1-2 - TRBV27 - TGTGCCAGCAGTTCGACCGGGAGTATGGGTGGCTACACCTTC CASSSTGSMGGYTF
TRBJ2-5 - TRBV2 - TGTGCCAGTCGGACGGGACAAGAGACCCAGTACTTC CASRTGQETQYF
TRBJ2-7 - TRBV28 few TGTGCCAGCAGGATTATGACGGAGGGGACCAACGAGCAGTACTTC CASRIMTEGTNEQYF
TRBJ1-2 - TRBV15 - TGTGCCACCAGCAGAGATCATGGGGATGGCTACACCTTC CATSRDHGDGYTF
TRBJ2-3 - TRBV5-1 few TGCGCCAGCAAGATTGACGGACCCACAGATACGCAGTATTTT CASKIDGPTDTQYF
TRBJ1-6 TRBD1 TRBV5-1 few TGCGCCAGCAGCCGGGACAGGGAGGGGCGTTCACCCCTCCACTTT CASSRDREGRSPLHF
TRBJ2-1 TRBD1 TRBV5-1 - TGCGCCAGCAGCTTTACCGAGGGACAGGGCTACAATGAGCAGTTCTTC CASSFTEGQGYNEQFF
TRBJ2-3 TRBD2 TRBV15 few TGTGCCACCAGCACGATATTCGGATCCCGAAGCGGGGGGGCCCCAGATACGCAGTATTTT CATSTIFGSRSGGAPDTQYF
TRBJ1-6 - TRBV27 - TGTGCCAGCCGCAGGTCGTTGATACGGGGGTTGTCTTCACCCCTCCACTTT CASRRSLIRGLSSPLHF
TRBJ2-7 - TRBV21-1 few TGTGCCAGCAGCTCGGGACAGACCTACGAGCAGTACTTC CASSSGQTYEQYF
TRBJ2-3 TRBD1 TRBV9 few TGTGCCAGCAGACCGACAGGGGGTTATGCAGATACGCAGTATTTT CASRPTGGYADTQYF
TRBJ1-5 TRBD1 TRBV18 few TGTGCCAGCTCCCCGGATTCAACAGGGGGGTATAGCAATCAGCCCCAGCATTTT CASSPDSTGGYSNQPQHF
TRBJ2-7 - TRBV2 few TGTGCCAGCAGTGAACAGGGCTCCTACGAGCAGTACTTC CASSEQGSYEQYF
TRBJ1-2 - TRBV29-1 few TGCAGCGTTGAGTTAGGGGTTTATGGCTACACCTTC CSVELGVYGYTF
TRBJ2-1 TRBD1 TRBV29-1 few TGCAGCGCGGACAGGGCCTACAATGAGCAGTTCTTC CSADRAYNEQFF
TRBJ1-6 - TRBV30 - TGTGCCTGGAGTGCCGAATATAATTCACCCCTCCACTTT CAWSAEYNSPLHF